The sequence of this T cell receptor beta chain was determined in a study of cytomegalovirus exposure and HLA in healthy donors. About the study: Among the approximately 420 donors who were genotyped, about 79% fell in the genetic ancestry cluster that is associated with self-reported Caucasian donors. Whole-study results and caveats: Sequencing likely produced, as an artifact, a cluster of highly shared sequence variants.

PCR primers comprised 60 Vbeta and 13 Jbeta primers. Produced via immunoSEQ multiplex PCR; TCRdb's table is partial and in-frame only. The sample records 52,000 or so clones, approximately 78% being singletons. In its sample, this clone was seen a few times. The antigen is unknown. The CDR3 has 13 amino acids. Germline V gene sequence: CDR1 SNHLY, CDR2 FYNNEI. The ends were cut back, 3 bases at V and 3 bases at J, with 8 bases in the middle. This chain joins TRBV2 and TRBJ1-1; D unclear. The clonotype comes from a female donor in good health and CMV-seronegative. Sequenced sample: PBMCs. The CDR3 nucleotides are TGTGCCAGCAGTGACCTAGAGCACACTGAAGCTTTCTTT. Encoded protein: CASSDLEHTEAFF.